This TCR beta chain was profiled in a study of vaccination effects on CD4 cells after COVID-19 (dated by TCRdb to 2022 to 2024). As for the study more broadly: Post-vaccine samples across the study were collected a median of 72 days after the second dose, with a range of 14 to 241. In both COVID-19 convalescent patients and infection-naive vaccine recipients, the study compared SARS-CoV-2 spike-specific CD4+ TCR repertoires from before mRNA vaccination with those from after it. A total of ten to eleven COVID-19 convalescent patients and a handful of SARS-CoV-2-naive healthy vaccine recipients were included in the full study. The Oncomine TCR Beta short-read assay on an Illumina iSeq 100 was used to sequence cultures from other donors in the study. Broader findings and caveats from the paper: The study was limited by a small number of convalescent patients, and early post-infection timepoints were lacking. Among healthy vaccine recipients, nearly all vaccine-induced clones were SARS-CoV-2 mono-reactive, and only 1 of 255 was cross-reactive with common cold coronaviruses. Both infection-induced and vaccine-induced clones contracted markedly at late post-vaccination timepoints, which is consistent with waning T cell responses.

The ViraFEST assay stimulated PBMC with viral peptide pools and then used TCR sequencing to identify antigen-specific CD4+ T cell clonotypes by expansion. After around 11 days of culture, CD4+ T cells were isolated with the EasySep CD4+ T cell isolation kit. Each participant received two doses of an mRNA SARS-CoV-2 vaccine, either BNT162b2 or mRNA-1273. The absence of prior SARS-CoV-2 infection in healthy vaccine recipients was confirmed by negative nucleocapsid antibodies before and after vaccination. Over 1.5 million PBMC per well were cultured with about 10 ug/ml peptides in IMDM containing approximately 4.7% human AB serum, about 9.7 IU/ml IL-2 and gentamicin. Half of the culture medium was replaced with fresh IL-2-containing medium on days 3 and 7. Each peptide stimulation condition was cultured in triplicate wells unless otherwise noted. PBMC were separated from whole blood using Ficoll-Paque Plus gradient centrifugation and were then either cryopreserved at -140C or used fresh. The overlapping peptide pools covered the spike proteins of SARS-CoV-2 and of the common cold coronaviruses HCoV-NL63, HCoV-OC43 and HCoV-229E. The QIAamp micro DNA kit was used to extract genomic DNA from the cultured CD4+ T cells.

As for this clone: What antigen it recognizes has not been identified. Per-nucleotide qualities are absent, and no much larger clonotype sits a single base away.

The library was prepared using the immunoSEQ multiplex PCR assay. DNA from the cultured, isolated CD4+ T cells was subjected to TCR beta CDR3 sequencing. The paper's data handling went like this. The analysis removed non-productive TCR sequences, trimmed reads to the CDR3 region, and retained only CDR3s that were 7 or more amino acids long. Antigen-specific clonotypes were identified using the MANAFEST web app by comparison of expansion in peptide wells against reference cultures. To be called positive, a clone needed expansion at FDR<0.05 compared with the reference and with all other wells, an odds ratio greater than 5, and a frequency greater than 0.1% in two replicate wells. A clonotype was defined as cross-reactive if the clonotype was significantly expanded both in SARS-CoV-2 spike wells and in at least one common cold coronavirus spike condition. Levenshtein distance calculated with the stringdist R package was used to assess CDR3 similarity, and unrooted trees were constructed with ape in R 3.6.1. As stored in TCRdb, this immuneACCESS dataset retains in-frame rearrangements with V and J assigned. A fraction of the clones does not appear; measured against another copy, unresolved V genes explain less than half of the discrepancy, and the remainder lacks a known reason. V and J calls and clone size are given by that table; D and trimming were obtained from the DNA. Recorded for this sample are around 81,000 clones; more than 60% of them occurred a single time. The top ten clonotypes cover around 1% of the sample.

V and J lose 2 bases and 1 base, and a span of 3 bases separates them. Counted from cysteine to phenylalanine, this CDR3 has 13 amino acids. Kept here is only the CDR3 DNA, which spans 39 bases and is read in frame from base 1. According to the germline V gene (reference sequence), CDR1 reads LGHDT and CDR2 reads YNNKEL. In this chain, TRBV3-1 (or the pseudogene TRBV3-2) is recombined with TRBJ1-3, with no confidently assigned D gene. The clonotype originates from a human donor who received a COVID-19 vaccine. The sample consisted of CD4+ T cells from PBMCs cultured with HCoV-OC43 spike peptides, taken after COVID-19 vaccination. The label giving this sample's cell subset or site can be read as: HCoV-OC43 spike overlapping peptide pool stimulation. The nucleotide sequence reads TGTGCCAGCAGCCAACAGTCTGGAAACACCATATATTTT. Translation gives CASSQQSGNTIYF.